This TCR beta chain was obtained from a study listed by TCRdb under 2016. On this clonotype itself: Its antigen specificity is not known. One base away there is no much larger clone; base qualities are not given. In a library made to pick up alpha chains, this beta chain is a stray read with a size that means little.

To prepare the library, RT-PCR was applied. The listed sequencing device is Illumina MiSeq. TCRdb reworked the public reads: Q25 trimming with fastp, MiXCR clone assembly, productive beta chains retained. Rows with a matching CDR3 protein are joined into one entry that keeps the most common DNA and genes. For this sample the table gives about 6,500 distinct CDR3 sequences, of which roughly 90% were detected only once. Clones ranked in the top ten supply roughly 7.7% of the sample. The sequence was obtained from a female donor in good health, serving as a healthy control. The sample consisted of memory CD4+ T cells from blood.

The CDR3 region reads CASSRGTGYEQYF. At the DNA level, the sequence is TGTGCCAGCAGCCGAGGGACAGGCTACGAGCAGTACTTC. Rearrangement joined TRBV12-3 or TRBV12-4 to TRBJ2-7, with 8 bases matching TRBD1. The junction shows trimming of 6 bases on V and 3 bases on J, and the gene matches do not reach 4 bases of it. The CDR3 starts with the cysteine, ends with the phenylalanine, and has 13 residues. Only the CDR3 part of the read is kept: 39 bases, read in frame from the first base.